Shown below are 18 T cell receptor beta chains from a single sample sequenced in a study of T cell responses to AZD1222 COVID-19 vaccine. Profiled with immunoSEQ multiplex PCR; TCRdb holds only in-frame clones, not every one. The sample has fewer than 200,000 clones, just over 85% seen once. This sample comprised peripheral blood, obtained on day 0 of AZD1222 vaccination. The source of these receptors is an adult in good health.

The V and J genes are TRBV19 and TRBJ2-4; possibly TRBD1 or TRBD2 for D (5 bases each). There are 16 residues in the CDR3. The V gene's germline CDR1 is LNHDA and CDR2 SQIVND (reference sequence). The V end was cut by 5 bases, the J end by 2 bases, with 16 bases between. DNA for the CDR3: TGTGCCAGTAGTCCCGGGACCCGGGGCACCAAAAACATTCAGTACTTC. Its protein is CASSPGTRGTKNIQYF.

CDR3 bases: TGCGCCAGCAGCTTGAGGCCAGGCTTGCAGAACACTGAAGCTTTCTTT. Translated, it gives CASSLRPGLQNTEAFF. The chain carries TRBV5-1 and TRBJ1-1, with D unresolved. Per the germline V gene, CDR1 is SGHRS and CDR2 is YFSETQ. Trimming shortened V by 1 base and J by 1 base, and 14 bases separated the two germline ends. There are 16 residues in the CDR3.

V is TRBV19 and J is TRBJ1-1; weak D call: TRBD1 (5 bases). The V and J ends lost 7 bases and 0 bases respectively, with 15 bases between them. Per the germline V gene, CDR1 is LNHDA and CDR2 is SQIVND (reference sequence). This CDR3 contains 15 residues. The CDR3 loop reads CASTPPGRMNTEAFF. The CDR3 DNA sequence: TGTGCCAGTACCCCTCCGGGGCGGATGAACACTGAAGCTTTCTTT.

The chain is built from TRBV24-1 and TRBJ2-1, with 7 bases lining up with TRBD2. The germline CDR1 and CDR2 sequences are KGHDR and SFDVKD. Losses at the gene ends were 7 bases for V and 7 bases for J; bases not matched to a gene: 0. The CDR3 covers 11 residues. The CDR3 region is CATRGGNEQFF. In DNA, the CDR3 is TGTGCCACCAGGGGAGGGAATGAGCAGTTCTTC.

V is TRBV6-5 and J is TRBJ2-1; possible D gene TRBD1, 6 bases. Germline V lookup: CDR1 MNHEY, CDR2 SVGAGI. CDR3 length: 14 residues. Trimming took off 0 bases at V and 6 bases at J, with 9 bases between the two ends. The CDR3 nucleotides are TGTGCCAGCAGTTACTCTTTCAGGGGCAATGAGCAGTTCTTC. It encodes CASSYSFRGNEQFF.

The chain carries TRBV4-3 and TRBJ2-2; 11 bases align to TRBD2. Germline CDR1 reads LGHNA; CDR2 reads YSLEER. The CDR3 has 17 amino acids. V gave up 2 bases and J gave up 6 bases; unmatched junction bases: 8. The CDR3 bases are TGCGCCAGCAGCCAAAGATTGGGGACTAGCGGCGCCGGGGAGCTGTTTTTT. Amino acids: CASSQRLGTSGAGELFF.

In this sample, this clone turned up once. This chain links TRBV3-1 (or the pseudogene TRBV3-2) with TRBJ2-7; 8 positions match TRBD1. The J segment lost 3 bases and the V segment lost 2 bases, leaving 6 bases of the junction unmatched. The length of the CDR3 is 15 residues. The V gene's germline CDR1 is LGHDT and CDR2 YNNKEL (reference sequence). The DNA for the CDR3 is TGTGCCAGCAGCCAAACCGGGACAGGATTCTACGAGCAGTACTTC. Protein: CASSQTGTGFYEQYF.

V gene TRBV27 combines with J gene TRBJ1-1; D is possibly TRBD1 (5 bases). This CDR3 contains 13 residues. Deletions cut 3 bases from V and 11 bases from J, with 16 bases between. Per germline, CDR1 MNHEY and CDR2 SMNVEV (reference sequence). CDR3 sequence (DNA): TGTGCCAGCAGTTTTTGGGGCCCCACGGGGGCTTTCTTT. Encoded protein: CASSFWGPTGAFF.

This clone occurred a few times. V and J are TRBV29-1 and TRBJ2-5; TRBD2 is a possible D gene (6 bases). The CDR3 covers 15 residues. V lost 4 bases to trimming and J lost 0 bases, with 15 bases between them. Looked up from germline, CDR1 is SQVTM and CDR2 is ANQGSEA. The CDR3 bases are TGCAGCGTTGTAGGGTGGGGAGGCGACCAAGAGACCCAGTACTTC. It translates to CSVVGWGGDQETQYF.

J is TRBJ2-7 and V is TRBV3-1 (or the pseudogene TRBV3-2); 12 bases line up with TRBD2. CDR1 and CDR2 from the germline V gene are LGHDT and YNNKEL (reference sequence). Trimming removed 6 bases from V and 3 bases from J; junction bases left unmatched: 3. This CDR3 region has 14 residues. The CDR3: CASRPSGGDYEQYF. In nucleotides, the CDR3 is TGTGCCAGCAGACCTAGCGGGGGGGACTACGAGCAGTACTTC.

The CDR3 loop is CASSLRHGEGKLFF. CDR3 DNA sequence: TGTGCCAGCAGTTTACGACACGGCGAGGGAAAACTGTTTTTT. This chain joins TRBV27 and TRBJ1-4; D unclear. CDR1 is MNHEY and CDR2 is SMNVEV in the germline V gene (reference sequence). Trimming took off 2 bases at V and 10 bases at J, with 14 bases between the two ends. CDR3 length: 14 residues. The full variable domain, completed using reference TRBV27 and TRBJ1-4, is EAQVTQNPRYLITVTGKKLTVTCSQNMNHEYMSWYRQDPGLGLRQIYYSMNVEVTDKGDVPEGYKVSRKEKRNFPLILESPSPNQTSLYFCASSLRHGEGKLFFGSGTQLSVL.

The chain is built from TRBV7-9 and TRBJ2-7, with 9 positions matching TRBD2. CDR1 SEHNR and CDR2 FQNEAQ come from the germline V gene (reference sequence). CDR3 length: 15 residues. The junction had 8 bases not matched to a gene; V was cut back by 3 bases and J by 5 bases. The CDR3 sequence is CASSLVAGGPHEQYF. Here the CDR3 DNA reads TGTGCCAGCAGCTTGGTGGCGGGAGGGCCACACGAGCAGTACTTC.

This clone was observed a single time. V and J are TRBV28 and TRBJ2-3; 12 nucleotides match TRBD2. V lost 4 bases to trimming and J lost 4 bases; unmatched junction nucleotides: 9. Germline loops: CDR1 MDHEN, CDR2 SYDVKM. CDR3 length: 17 amino acids. CDR3 amino acids: CASSSRTSGAWADTQYF. The CDR3 coding sequence is TGTGCCAGCAGTTCGCGGACTAGCGGGGCCTGGGCAGATACGCAGTATTTT.

Concerning this clone: At one end the junction does not follow the germline gene, possibly because of a read error. V is TRBV7-7 and J is TRBJ2-7; TRBD2 is a possible D gene (6 bases). The CDR3 totals 13 residues. Germline V gene lookup returns CDR1 SSHAT and CDR2 FNYEAQ (reference sequence). CDR3 DNA sequence: TGTGCTAGCAGCTTAAAGGGCAGCGGGGAGCAGTACTTC. It codes for CASSLKGSGEQYF.

This chain connects TRBV3-1 (or the pseudogene TRBV3-2) to TRBJ1-5; possible D gene TRBD1, 6 bases. V shed 5 bases and J shed 1 base, with 12 bases lying between them. CDR1 LGHDT and CDR2 YNNKEL come from the germline V gene (reference sequence). The CDR3 is made up of 15 amino acids. The CDR3 sequence: CASSWGRGSNQPQHF. CDR3 nucleotide sequence: TGTGCCAGCAGCTGGGGGAGGGGGAGCAATCAGCCCCAGCATTTT.

The chain joins TRBV11-2 to TRBJ2-7, with D perhaps matching TRBD1 or TRBD2 (5 bases each). CDR3 length: 13 residues. Germline V gene data show CDR1 as SGHAT and CDR2 as FQNNGV. The germline V and J ends were trimmed by 1 base and 9 bases, with 13 bases remaining between them. DNA of the CDR3: TGTGCCAGCAGCTTAGTTCGGGAAAGGGGGCAGTACTTC. Translated: CASSLVRERGQYF.

CDR3 DNA: TGTGCCAGTAGTATGAAGACGGAAAGGAATACGCAGTATTTT. Protein: CASSMKTERNTQYF. This chain connects TRBV19 to TRBJ2-3; the D is unclear. The germline gives CDR1 LNHDA, CDR2 SQIVND (reference sequence). The V gene lost 3 bases and the J gene lost 7 bases, with 14 bases spanning the gap. The CDR3 loop spans 14 amino acids.

The rearrangement joins TRBV12-3 or TRBV12-4 to TRBJ2-3; D call uncertain. V shed 5 bases and J shed 0 bases, with 6 bases lying between them. The CDR3 contains 13 residues. Here the CDR3 reads CASSGSSTDTQYF. The CDR3 region has the DNA TGTGCCAGCAGTGGCAGTAGCACAGATACGCAGTATTTT.